This section outlines one TCR beta chain sequence together with its context. This record comes from a study of blood T cell repertoires in COVID-19. Only in-frame clones appear in the TCRdb table, and some are missing; sequencing was by immunoSEQ multiplex PCR. The repertoire holds hundreds of thousands of clones, with over 85% as singletons. Trimming stripped 0 bases from V and 1 base from J, with 4 bases between. Germline CDR1 and CDR2: SGDLS and YYNGEE. The CDR3 totals 14 residues. The chain links TRBV9 to TRBJ2-2; no firm D call. Sequenced sample: peripheral blood. This receptor was taken from a young man with COVID-19, enrolled during active disease. The CDR3 region has the DNA TGTGCCAGCAGCGTAGTTCAGAACACCGGGGAGCTGTTTTTT. Translating gives CASSVVQNTGELFF.